This entry describes one TCR beta chain. Germline V gene data show CDR1 as LGHNA and CDR2 as YSLEER. The trim removed 2 bases at V and 3 bases at J, leaving 9 bases unmatched. The length of the CDR3 is 16 residues. The data derive from a study of beta chain features in type 1 diabetes. Background on the study: There were 95 million to 110 million sorted cells examined across all samples.

Via CD45RO/CCR7/CD25/CD127/CD95/CD27, cells of the CD4+ naive, central memory, regulatory and stem cell-like memory subsets were sorted. Purities in excess of 95% were seen in all sorted populations. The isolated RNA, all of it, was reverse transcribed, so expressed TCRB transcripts were what got sequenced. The study sequenced naive, central memory and regulatory T cell samples to an average of about 3.57 million reads. Only in-frame clones appear in the TCRdb table, and some are missing; sequencing was by immunoSEQ multiplex PCR. This table holds 300,000 or so clones, roughly 8% found once. The receptor comes from a woman aged 18-29 years in good health. The V gene is TRBV4-3, the J gene TRBJ2-7; 8 bases are a match to TRBD2. The sample was central memory CD4+ T cells from blood. CDR3 amino acids: CASSQSLKSGGYEQYF. CDR3 DNA: TGCGCCAGCAGCCAATCTCTGAAGAGCGGGGGCTACGAGCAGTACTTC.